The subject of this entry is one T cell receptor (beta chain). What antigen it recognizes has not been identified. One base away there is no much larger clone; base qualities are not given. The sample belongs to a study of cytomegalovirus exposure and HLA in healthy donors (dated by TCRdb to 2016 to 2017). For the study in its entirety: According to a later analysis, the approximately 120 validation repertoires were produced on the same platform as the 700 or so repertoires of the first cohort. The study was designed to test whether signatures of past pathogen exposure could be identified by cataloging public T cell receptors. Along with the approximately 700-subject first cohort, a separate validation cohort of over a hundred different subjects was used. The study combined high-throughput TCR immunosequencing, statistical association of individual TCRs with disease status, and machine learning to predict cytomegalovirus infection status. Broad study findings and their caveats: A few of the identified cytomegalovirus-associated TCR beta chains were confirmed in vitro to be specific for cytomegalovirus antigens. The study listed 164 TCR beta chains as associated with cytomegalovirus. A later analysis lacked HLA typing for the validation cohort, so it scored co-occurrence in that cohort across all 110 or so repertoires. Subsequent analysis determined that TCRs grouped into clusters in the first cohort also showed a tendency toward co-occurrence across the 120 validation repertoires, and 94% of cluster scores exceeded 0. In both the original and validation cohorts, the classifier was reported to diagnose cytomegalovirus status with high specificity and sensitivity. According to the authors, the approach could potentially be generalized to other disease states and immunological phenotypes. Most TCR sequences were seen in very few donors, while some public TCRs were found in many individuals.

The donors were included in the validation cohort of over a hundred subjects, a group kept apart from the roughly 700-subject first cohort. The library came from the immunoSEQ multiplex PCR assay. The paper's processing steps were these. A statistical classification framework was built for diagnosing cytomegalovirus status from the catalog of TCR beta chain sequences. In TCRdb, the immuneACCESS table is reduced to in-frame sequences with V and J assigned. These tables do not hold every clone; where another copy was compared, an unresolved V gene accounts for under half, and the others remain unexplained. D and trimming come from the DNA, and the V and J calls and clone size come from that table. Recorded for this sample are about 150,000 clones; roughly 87% of them occurred a single time. Clones ranked in the top ten supply about 8.2% of the sample. From V the trimming removes 6 bases and from J it removes 5 bases, while the gene matches leave 9 bases of the junction unaccounted for. Including cysteine and phenylalanine, the CDR3 has 15 amino acids. Solely the CDR3 DNA is kept, with 45 bases framed from the first base. CDR1 and CDR2 are drawn from the germline V gene: MNHEY, SVGAGI.

Recombination connected TRBV6-5 to TRBJ2-3, with 9 middle bases fitting TRBD1. The TCR comes from a woman under 30 in good health and CMV-seropositive. Sequenced material: PBMCs. CDR3 region: CASRQTGGLLDTQYF. The DNA is as follows: TGTGCCAGCAGACAGACAGGGGGTCTTCTAGATACGCAGTATTTT.